This TCR beta chain was recorded in a study of blood T cells in healthy people across ages. Through a sample-barcoded 5' primer and a J-beta primer mix, a second PCR was run for roughly 7 to 11 cycles. TCRdb re-called the 5' RACE reads through MiXCR, storing one row per CDR3 protein. In the table there are roughly 1,500,000 distinct CDR3 sequences, around 36% of which are singletons. The CDR3 extends over 15 amino acids. Trimming cost V 1 base and J 3 bases; bases outside gene matches: 5. Looked up from germline, CDR1 is LNHNV and CDR2 is YYDKDF (reference sequence). This sequence originates from a woman in her twenties or thirties in good health. The sample taken for sequencing was blood. This chain uses TRBV15 with TRBJ2-5; 7 bases fit TRBD2. The DNA for the CDR3 is TGTGCCACCAGCAGAGGGGCGGGAGAGGAAGAGACCCAGTACTTC. Residues: CATSRGAGEEETQYF.